This T cell receptor beta chain was recovered during a study of patients and donors after allogeneic stem cell transplantation. Using its own MiXCR run on the RT-PCR reads, TCRdb lists one record per CDR3 protein. The sample lists tens of thousands of distinct CDR3 sequences; 40% to 60% were seen once. Germline loops: CDR1 MDHEN, CDR2 SYDVKM. CDR3 length: 17 amino acids. Trimming cost V 5 bases and J 0 bases; bases outside gene matches: 11. V gene TRBV28 combines with J gene TRBJ1-1, with 8 bases fitting TRBD1. Sequenced input: blood, either unsorted or a sorted T cell fraction (not recorded which). The TCR sequence derives from a human donor who was either an allogeneic HSCT recipient or a stem cell or donor lymphocyte infusion donor (not recorded which). It is not recorded whose cells these are; they may come from a transplant donor. The CDR3 protein is CASSHGQGLLLNTEAFF. In nucleotides, the CDR3 is TGTGCCAGCAGTCACGGACAGGGCCTGCTTTTGAACACTGAAGCTTTCTTT. Filled out from reference TRBV28 and TRBJ1-1, the complete variable domain reads DVKVTQSSRYLVKRTGEKVFLECVQDMDHENMFWYRQDPGLGLRLIYFSYDVKMKEKGDIPEGYSVSREKKERFSLILESASTNQTSMYLCASSHGQGLLLNTEAFFGQGTRLTVV.